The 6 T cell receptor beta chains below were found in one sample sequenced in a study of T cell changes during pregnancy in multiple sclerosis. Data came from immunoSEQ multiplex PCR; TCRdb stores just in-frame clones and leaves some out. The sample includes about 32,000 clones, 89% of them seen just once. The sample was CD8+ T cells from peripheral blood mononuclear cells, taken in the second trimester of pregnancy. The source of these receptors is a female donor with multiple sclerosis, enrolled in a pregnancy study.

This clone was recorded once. CDR3 DNA: TGTGCCAGCAATACAGGTCCCACTTATGGCTACACCTTC. It encodes CASNTGPTYGYTF. The chain has TRBV2 and TRBJ1-2, with a possible D match to TRBD1 (5 bases). The V gene lost 7 bases and the J gene lost 5 bases, with 14 bases spanning the gap. Germline CDR1 reads SNHLY; CDR2 reads FYNNEI. The CDR3 length is 13 residues.

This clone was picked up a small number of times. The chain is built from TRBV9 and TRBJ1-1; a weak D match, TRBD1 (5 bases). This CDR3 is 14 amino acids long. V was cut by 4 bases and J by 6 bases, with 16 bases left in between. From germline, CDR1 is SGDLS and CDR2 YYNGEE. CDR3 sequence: CASSPQGRSPEAFF. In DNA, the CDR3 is TGTGCCAGCAGCCCCCAGGGCAGGTCCCCTGAAGCTTTCTTT.

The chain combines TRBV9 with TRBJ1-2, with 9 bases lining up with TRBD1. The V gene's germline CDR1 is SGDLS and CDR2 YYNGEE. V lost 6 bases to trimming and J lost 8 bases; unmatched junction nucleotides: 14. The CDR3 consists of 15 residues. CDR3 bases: TGTGCCAGCAACTCCCGGGACAGGGCTGAGAAAGGCTACACCTTC. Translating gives CASNSRDRAEKGYTF.

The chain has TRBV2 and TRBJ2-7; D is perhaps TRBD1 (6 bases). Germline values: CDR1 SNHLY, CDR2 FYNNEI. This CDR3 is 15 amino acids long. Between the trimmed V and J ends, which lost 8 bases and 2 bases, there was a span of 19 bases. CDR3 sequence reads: CASLTPRDNPYEQYF. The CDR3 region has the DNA TGTGCCAGCCTAACTCCCCGGGACAACCCCTACGAGCAGTACTTC.

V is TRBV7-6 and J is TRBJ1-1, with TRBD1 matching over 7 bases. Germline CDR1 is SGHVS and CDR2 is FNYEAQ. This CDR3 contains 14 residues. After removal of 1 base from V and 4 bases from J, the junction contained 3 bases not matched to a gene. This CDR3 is CASSLGQGTTEAFF. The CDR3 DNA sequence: TGTGCCAGCAGCTTAGGACAGGGAACCACTGAAGCTTTCTTT.

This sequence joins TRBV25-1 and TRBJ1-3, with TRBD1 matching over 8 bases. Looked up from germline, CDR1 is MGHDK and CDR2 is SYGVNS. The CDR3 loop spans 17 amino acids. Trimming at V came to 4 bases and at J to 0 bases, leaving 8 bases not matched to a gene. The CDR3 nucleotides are TGTGCCAGCAGTGGAAACAGGGGGGCATACTCTGGAAACACCATATATTTT. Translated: CASSGNRGAYSGNTIYF.